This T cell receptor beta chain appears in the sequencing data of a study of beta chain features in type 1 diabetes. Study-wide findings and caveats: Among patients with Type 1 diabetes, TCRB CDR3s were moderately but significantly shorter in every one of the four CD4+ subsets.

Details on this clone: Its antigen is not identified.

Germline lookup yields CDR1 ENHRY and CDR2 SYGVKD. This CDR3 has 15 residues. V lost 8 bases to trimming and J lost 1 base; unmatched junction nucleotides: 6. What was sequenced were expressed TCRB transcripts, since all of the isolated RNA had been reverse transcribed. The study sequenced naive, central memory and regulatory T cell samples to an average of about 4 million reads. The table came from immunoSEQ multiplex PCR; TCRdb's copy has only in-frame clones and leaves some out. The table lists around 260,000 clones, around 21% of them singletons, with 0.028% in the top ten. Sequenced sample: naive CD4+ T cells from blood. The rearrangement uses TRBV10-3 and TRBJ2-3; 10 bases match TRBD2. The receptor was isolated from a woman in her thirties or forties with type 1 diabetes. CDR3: CAIEASGSRTDTQYF. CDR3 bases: TGTGCCATCGAGGCTAGCGGGAGTCGCACAGATACGCAGTATTTT.